The 5 T cell receptor beta chains below all came from one sample that was sequenced in a study of cytomegalovirus exposure and HLA in healthy donors. The PCR employed 60 Vbeta primers together with 13 Jbeta primers. The assay was immunoSEQ multiplex PCR, and TCRdb's table has in-frame clones only and misses some. The sample contains about 180,000 clones, 81% of which appear only once. The specimen sequenced was PBMCs. These receptors were obtained from a young woman in good health and CMV-seropositive.

The chain joins TRBV5-1 to TRBJ1-6, with 8 nucleotides matching TRBD1. Germline-derived CDR1 and CDR2 are SGHRS and YFSETQ. V lost 6 bases, J lost 0 bases, and 2 bases stayed unmatched. The CDR3 loop spans 15 amino acids. This CDR3 is CASKTGGSYNSPLHF. The CDR3 DNA reads TGCGCCAGCAAAACAGGGGGCTCCTATAATTCACCCCTCCACTTT.

The chain carries TRBV7-2 and TRBJ1-6, with D possibly TRBD1 on 5 matching bases. This CDR3 comprises 15 residues. Germline V lookup: CDR1 SGHTA, CDR2 FQGNSA. Trimming left V 1 base short and J 9 bases short, with 13 bases between. The CDR3, as DNA: TGTGCCAGCAGCTTAGGGGTTAGGAGGGGTTCACCCCTCCACTTT. Its translation is CASSLGVRRGSPLHF.

This clone has just a few counts. In the same sample, other DNA sequences code for this CDR3. The chain links TRBV7-2 to TRBJ2-7, with D unresolved. The germline CDR1 and CDR2 sequences are SGHTA and FQGNSA. The germline V and J ends were trimmed by 1 base and 1 base, with 8 bases remaining between them. The CDR3 is 14 residues long. The CDR3 DNA is TGTGCCAGCAGCTTAGGTTTGAGTTCCTACGAGCAGTACTTC. Translated: CASSLGLSSYEQYF.

This clone was counted between two and nine times. The J gene is TRBJ1-2, the V gene TRBV6-1; 7 bases fit TRBD1. This CDR3 region has 17 residues. V gave up 2 bases and J gave up 5 bases; unmatched junction bases: 14. CDR1 is MNHNS, CDR2 SASEGT, per germline. CDR3 nucleotide sequence: TGTGCCAGCAGTGAAAACAGTCGGGGGACAGTCTCGTATGGCTACACCTTC. Translated, it gives CASSENSRGTVSYGYTF.

This sequence joins TRBV4-2 and TRBJ2-7; the match to TRBD2 covers 7 bases. The CDR3 spans 15 residues. Trimming took 0 bases from V and 7 from J; bases not matched to a gene: 9. Germline V gene lookup returns CDR1 LGHNA and CDR2 YNFKEQ. In DNA, the CDR3 is TGTGCCAGCAGCCAAGAATACAGCGGGGTTACAGAGCAGTACTTC. It is translated as CASSQEYSGVTEQYF.